Listed below are T cell receptor beta chains from one sample, sequenced in a study of shared clonotypes between healthy human individuals. Sequencing was performed with immunoSEQ multiplex PCR; in TCRdb, only in-frame clones are kept and a portion is missing. The sample has over a million clones, roughly 75% seen once. Sequencing was performed on memory CD4+ T cells sorted from blood. The receptors stem from a man younger than 35 in good health. Both conserved end residues are part of each CDR3.

v_call	cdr3_length	cdr3_aa
TRBV5-6	16	CASSLSRDRANSPLHF
TRBV19	13	CASQGEGFQPQHF
TRBV19	13	CASSIGGGQEAFF
TRBV10-1	13	CATPGDSFYGYTF
TRBV19	14	CASSTIAGIGELFF
TRBV28	15	CASRSSGAQGYEQYF
TRBV7-2	15	CASSPPGTPGNTIYF
TRBV19	16	CASSKRTATSTDTQYF
TRBV15	12	CATSRDAGELFF
TRBV7-2	13	CASSLWGNYGYTF
TRBV9	14	CASSVRGFSSEAFF